These 23 T cell receptor beta chains were all obtained from the same sample, sequenced in a study of blood T cell repertoires in COVID-19. Profiled with immunoSEQ multiplex PCR; TCRdb holds only in-frame clones, not every one. The profile covers 43,000 or so clones, with around 86% appearing a single time and 7% to 8.5% taken by the ten largest. Input material: peripheral blood. These receptors all come from a man in his sixties with active COVID-19.

The CDR3 reads CASGRRLGETQYF. DNA of the CDR3: TGTGCTAGTGGCCGTAGGTTGGGCGAGACCCAGTACTTC. The V call is TRBV12-5, the J call TRBJ2-5; no clear D gene. CDR1 and CDR2 (germline): LGHNT, FRNRAP. Between the trimmed V and J ends, which lost 6 bases and 5 bases, there was a span of 13 bases. The CDR3 runs 13 residues.

By its share, this clone is medium-sized. The chain has TRBV10-3 and TRBJ2-7; TRBD2 matches 11 bases. J gave up 3 bases and V 3 bases, and 4 bases lay outside the gene matches. Germline V gene sequence: CDR1 ENHRY, CDR2 SYGVKD. The CDR3 spans 15 residues. The CDR3 here is CAISEKGTSGYEQYF. The CDR3 nucleotides are TGTGCCATCAGTGAAAAGGGGACTAGCGGCTACGAGCAGTACTTC.

The chain joins TRBV5-1 to TRBJ2-3; D unresolved. This CDR3 spans 15 amino acids. Trimming shortened V by 0 bases and J by 6 bases, and 14 bases separated the two germline ends. Germline V gene lookup returns CDR1 SGHRS and CDR2 YFSETQ. The CDR3 loop reads CASSLVGSRVDTQYF. CDR3 bases: TGCGCCAGCAGCTTGGTTGGTAGCCGTGTGGATACGCAGTATTTT.

Turning to this clone: Other nucleotide sequences in the sample specify the same CDR3. The chain recombines TRBV28 with TRBJ2-7; D not resolved. The V gene's germline CDR1 is MDHEN and CDR2 SYDVKM. This CDR3 has 11 amino acids. Trimming shortened V by 5 bases and J by 4 bases, and 6 bases separated the two germline ends. The CDR3 DNA is TGTGCCAGCAGTACAGAGTACGAGCAGTACTTC. Its translation is CASSTEYEQYF.

V gene TRBV9 combines with J gene TRBJ2-1; the match to TRBD2 covers 14 bases. CDR1 is SGDLS, CDR2 YYNGEE, per germline. V trimming: 1 base; J trimming: 8 bases; junction bases outside the gene matches: 8. The CDR3 totals 17 residues. This CDR3 is CASSVSERLAGGYEQFF. CDR3 coding DNA: TGTGCCAGCAGCGTAAGCGAAAGACTAGCGGGAGGGTATGAGCAGTTCTTC. The complete variable domain, with remaining parts taken from reference TRBV9 and TRBJ2-1, reads DSGVTQTPKHLITATGQRVTLRCSPRSGDLSVYWYQQSLDQGLQFLIQYYNGEERAKGNILERFSAQQFPDLHSELNLSSLELGDSALYFCASSVSERLAGGYEQFFGPGTRLTVL.

The gene calls are TRBV29-1 and TRBJ1-1; D is undetermined. The V gene lost 3 bases and the J gene lost 5 bases, with 7 bases spanning the gap. The length of the CDR3 is 11 residues. Germline V gives CDR1 SQVTM, CDR2 ANQGSEA. CDR3 sequence (DNA): TGCAGCGTTGATGGGCGTACTGAAGCTTTCTTT. It yields the protein CSVDGRTEAFF.

The chain couples TRBV6-1 to TRBJ2-7, with TRBD1 matching 7 bases. Trimming cost V 2 bases and J 3 bases; bases outside gene matches: 7. Germline assignment: CDR1 MNHNS and CDR2 SASEGT. The CDR3 runs 15 residues. The CDR3 DNA reads as TGTGCCAGCAGTGAAAGACAGGGAACCTTCTACGAGCAGTACTTC. This codes for CASSERQGTFYEQYF.

The V and J genes are TRBV7-9 and TRBJ2-7; the D gene is possibly TRBD2 (6 bases). V lost 5 bases to trimming and J lost 2 bases, with 13 bases between them. The CDR3 totals 14 residues. Germline V gene sequence: CDR1 SEHNR, CDR2 FQNEAQ (reference sequence). This CDR3 reads CASSPGTFAYEQYF. Here the CDR3 DNA reads TGTGCCAGCAGCCCAGGGACTTTCGCCTACGAGCAGTACTTC.

A single count supports this clone. The V and J genes are TRBV9 and TRBJ2-1, with a weak D call TRBD2 (6 bases). The CDR3 has 12 amino acids. The V gene lost 4 bases and the J gene lost 7 bases, with 9 bases spanning the gap. Germline values: CDR1 SGDLS, CDR2 YYNGEE. The CDR3 coding sequence is TGTGCCAGCAGCAAGGAGGGGAATGAGCAGTTCTTC. It translates to CASSKEGNEQFF.

This clone was counted only a few times. The chain has TRBV18 and TRBJ2-7; 7 nucleotides align to TRBD2. This CDR3 spans 13 amino acids. Looked up from germline, CDR1 is KGHSH and CDR2 is LQKENI. Trimming at V came to 1 base and at J to 5 bases, leaving 2 bases not matched to a gene. CDR3 nucleotides: TGTGCCAGCTCACCACTGGGGGGGGACGAGCAGTACTTC. This gives the protein CASSPLGGDEQYF.

This clone was counted only a few times. The genes are TRBV7-2 and TRBJ2-7, with a weak D call TRBD1 (6 bases). Germline lookup yields CDR1 SGHTA and CDR2 FQGNSA. The CDR3 is 12 residues long. Trimming took off 5 bases at V and 2 bases at J, with 7 bases between the two ends. Here the CDR3 DNA reads TGTGCCAGCAGCCGACAGGCCTACGAGCAGTACTTC. This translates into CASSRQAYEQYF.

The rearrangement joins TRBV24-1 to TRBJ2-3; 7 bases align to TRBD1. Germline V CDR1 and CDR2: KGHDR, SFDVKD. J was trimmed by 2 bases and V by 3 bases; bases with no gene match: 10. The CDR3 is 17 amino acids. This CDR3 reads CATSDLTPGGPTDTQYF. CDR3 coding DNA: TGTGCCACCAGTGATCTGACGCCAGGGGGACCCACAGATACGCAGTATTTT.

V is TRBV5-1 and J is TRBJ2-1, with 9 bases matching TRBD2. Losses at the gene ends were 4 bases for V and 2 bases for J; bases not matched to a gene: 4. Germline CDR1 and CDR2: SGHRS and YFSETQ. The CDR3 extends over 15 amino acids. CDR3 DNA: TGCGCCAGCAGCCCGACTAGCGGTACCTACAATGAGCAGTTCTTC. This translates into CASSPTSGTYNEQFF. The full variable domain, with the rest looked up from reference TRBV5-1 and TRBJ2-1, is KAGVTQTPRYLIKTRGQQVTLSCSPISGHRSVSWYQQTPGQGLQFLFEYFSETQRNKGNFPGRFSGRQFSNSRSEMNVSTLELGDSALYLCASSPTSGTYNEQFFGPGTRLTVL.

The rearrangement joins TRBV7-2 to TRBJ1-2; a weak D match, TRBD1 (6 bases). Germline V CDR1 and CDR2: SGHTA, FQGNSA. V lost 1 base and J 4 bases, leaving 13 bases between the germline ends. This CDR3 comprises 15 residues. The CDR3 reads CASSLGSGVGYGYTF. CDR3 nucleotides: TGTGCCAGCAGCTTAGGGTCAGGGGTTGGCTATGGCTACACCTTC.

This chain links TRBV5-4 with TRBJ2-1; 13 positions agree with TRBD2. CDR3 size: 13 residues. Germline-derived CDR1 and CDR2 are SGHNT and YYREEE (reference sequence). J lost 13 bases, V lost 4 bases, and 5 bases had no gene match. CDR3 DNA: TGTGCCAGCAGCGAAGGACTAGCGGGGGTTCAGTTCTTC. Its translation: CASSEGLAGVQFF.

The chain couples TRBV2 to TRBJ1-2, with 7 bases aligning to TRBD1. The trim removed 6 bases at V and 5 bases at J, leaving 9 bases unmatched. The CDR3 extends over 14 amino acids. CDR1 is SNHLY and CDR2 is FYNNEI in the germline V gene. CDR3 nucleotides: TGTGCCAGCAGGGGGGACAGCTTTGTTTATGGCTACACCTTC. Its protein product is CASRGDSFVYGYTF. The complete variable domain, with remaining parts taken from reference TRBV2 and TRBJ1-2, reads EPEVTQTPSHQVTQMGQEVILRCVPISNHLYFYWYRQILGQKVEFLVSFYNNEISEKSEIFDDQFSVERPDGSNFTLKIRSTKLEDSAMYFCASRGDSFVYGYTFGSGTRLTVV.

The chain employs TRBV5-8 and TRBJ2-1; no definite D call. From germline, CDR1 is SGHTS and CDR2 YDEGEE. The germline V and J ends were trimmed by 4 bases and 4 bases, with 9 bases remaining between them. The length of the CDR3 is 13 residues. CDR3 nucleotides: TGTGCCAGCAGCCTCTTCAGTTACAATGAGCAGTTCTTC. It translates to CASSLFSYNEQFF.

A few counts support this clone. The chain recombines TRBV24-1 with TRBJ2-7, with TRBD1 matching 9 bases. V lost 7 bases and J lost 1; bases outside the gene matches: 4. Germline V gene lookup returns CDR1 KGHDR and CDR2 SFDVKD. The CDR3 runs 14 residues. The CDR3 loop reads CATSGTGNSYEQYF. The DNA of the CDR3 is TGTGCCACCAGCGGGACAGGGAATTCCTACGAGCAGTACTTC.

The rearrangement uses TRBV30 and TRBJ2-1, with D possibly TRBD2 on 6 matching bases. The germline V and J ends were trimmed by 5 bases and 4 bases, with 18 bases remaining between them. The germline V gene has CDR1 GTSNPN and CDR2 SVGIG (reference sequence). The CDR3 has 15 residues. The CDR3 DNA sequence: TGTGCCTGGGGGCCCAGCGGGCTATTATACAATGAGCAGTTCTTC. Protein sequence: CAWGPSGLLYNEQFF.

The gene calls are TRBV6-5 and TRBJ2-2; D is perhaps TRBD1 (6 bases). CDR1 and CDR2 from the germline V gene are MNHEY and SVGAGI. CDR3 length: 15 amino acids. With 5 bases removed from V and 1 base from J, the gap between germline ends came to 11 bases. The chain's CDR3 is CASSQLGQNTGELFF. The CDR3 region has the DNA TGTGCCAGCAGTCAATTGGGACAGAACACCGGGGAGCTGTTTTTT.

This clone was found once. J is TRBJ1-3 and V is TRBV5-1; D might be TRBD1 (5 bases). Trimming shortened V by 0 bases and J by 4 bases, and 8 bases separated the two germline ends. The CDR3 loop spans 14 amino acids. Germline-derived CDR1 and CDR2 are SGHRS and YFSETQ. The CDR3 loop is CASSLGAGGNTIYF. The CDR3 nucleotides are TGCGCCAGCAGCTTGGGTGCAGGGGGAAACACCATATATTTT.

The chain employs TRBV7-9 and TRBJ1-2; D gene unclear. This CDR3 comprises 13 residues. CDR1 SEHNR and CDR2 FQNEAQ come from the germline V gene (reference sequence). V was trimmed by 6 bases and J by 2 bases, leaving 10 bases between them. The CDR3 spells CASSNPGNYGYTF. The CDR3 DNA sequence: TGTGCCAGCAGTAATCCGGGGAACTATGGCTACACCTTC.

The chain links TRBV29-1 to TRBJ2-2, with D possibly matching TRBD2 (5 bases). V was trimmed by 6 bases and J by 2 bases, leaving 13 bases between them. CDR1 is SQVTM, CDR2 ANQGSEA, per germline. The CDR3 length is 14 residues. CDR3 region: CSVRRSGNTGELFF. The DNA of the CDR3 is TGCAGCGTCCGAAGGTCGGGAAACACCGGGGAGCTGTTTTTT.